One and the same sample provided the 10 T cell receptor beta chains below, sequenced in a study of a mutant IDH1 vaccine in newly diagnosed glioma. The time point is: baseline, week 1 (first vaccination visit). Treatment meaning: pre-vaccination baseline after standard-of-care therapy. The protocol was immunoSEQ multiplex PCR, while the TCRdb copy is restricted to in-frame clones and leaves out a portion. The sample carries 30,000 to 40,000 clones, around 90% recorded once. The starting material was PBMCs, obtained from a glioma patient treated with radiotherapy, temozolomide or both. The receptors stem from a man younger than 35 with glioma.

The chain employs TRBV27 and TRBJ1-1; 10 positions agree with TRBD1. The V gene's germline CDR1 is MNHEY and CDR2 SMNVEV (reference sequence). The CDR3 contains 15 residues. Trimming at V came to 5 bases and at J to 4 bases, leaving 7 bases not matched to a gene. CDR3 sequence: CASSPRQGASTEAFF. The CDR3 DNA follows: TGTGCCAGCAGTCCGCGACAGGGGGCGAGCACTGAAGCTTTCTTT.

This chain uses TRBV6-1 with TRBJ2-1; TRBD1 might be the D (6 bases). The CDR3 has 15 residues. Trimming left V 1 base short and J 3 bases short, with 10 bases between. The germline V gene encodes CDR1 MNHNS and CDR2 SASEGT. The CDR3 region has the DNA TGTGCCAGCAGTGAAGGAGTGACAGGCTACAATGAGCAGTTCTTC. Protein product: CASSEGVTGYNEQFF.

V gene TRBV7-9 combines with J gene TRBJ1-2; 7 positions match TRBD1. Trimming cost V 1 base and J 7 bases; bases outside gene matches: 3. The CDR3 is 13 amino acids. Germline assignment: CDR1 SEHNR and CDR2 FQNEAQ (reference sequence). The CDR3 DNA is TGTGCCAGCAGCTTAGGAGACAGGGTTGGCTACACCTTC. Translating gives CASSLGDRVGYTF. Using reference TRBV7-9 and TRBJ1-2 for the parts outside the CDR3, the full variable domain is DTGVSQNPRHKITKRGQNVTFRCDPISEHNRLYWYRQTLGQGPEFLTYFQNEAQLEKSRLLSDRFSAERPKGSFSTLEIQRTEQGDSAMYLCASSLGDRVGYTFGSGTRLTVV.

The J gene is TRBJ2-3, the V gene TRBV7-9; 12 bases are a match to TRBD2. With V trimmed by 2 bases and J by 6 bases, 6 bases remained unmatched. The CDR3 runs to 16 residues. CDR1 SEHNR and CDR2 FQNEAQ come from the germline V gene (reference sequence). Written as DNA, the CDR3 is TGTGCCAGCAGCTTAACCGGGACTAGCGGGCCCGATACGCAGTATTTT. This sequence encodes CASSLTGTSGPDTQYF.

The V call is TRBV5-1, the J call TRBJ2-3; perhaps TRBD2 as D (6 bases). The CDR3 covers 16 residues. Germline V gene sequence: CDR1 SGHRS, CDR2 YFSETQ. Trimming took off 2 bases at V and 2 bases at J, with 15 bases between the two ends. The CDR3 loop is CASSFQPGLLTDTQYF. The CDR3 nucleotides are TGCGCCAGCAGCTTCCAACCGGGACTGCTCACAGATACGCAGTATTTT.

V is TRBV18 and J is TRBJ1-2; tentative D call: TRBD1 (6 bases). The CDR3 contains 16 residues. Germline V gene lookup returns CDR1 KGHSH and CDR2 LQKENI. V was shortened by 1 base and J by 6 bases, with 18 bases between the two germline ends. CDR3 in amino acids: CASSPRDGRGEDGYTF. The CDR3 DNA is TGTGCCAGCTCACCACGGGATGGCAGGGGAGAGGATGGCTACACCTTC.

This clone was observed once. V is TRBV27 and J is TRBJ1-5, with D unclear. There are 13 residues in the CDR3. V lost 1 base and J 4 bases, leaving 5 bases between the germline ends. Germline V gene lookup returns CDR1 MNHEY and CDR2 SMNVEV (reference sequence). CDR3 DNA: TGTGCCAGCAGTTTATACGCGAATCAGCCCCAGCATTTT. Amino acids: CASSLYANQPQHF.

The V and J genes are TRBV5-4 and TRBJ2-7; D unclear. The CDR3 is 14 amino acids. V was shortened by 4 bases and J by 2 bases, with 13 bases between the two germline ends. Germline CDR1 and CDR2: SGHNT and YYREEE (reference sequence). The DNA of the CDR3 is TGTGCCAGCAGCCTGGACGTAGCAACCTACGAGCAGTACTTC. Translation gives CASSLDVATYEQYF.

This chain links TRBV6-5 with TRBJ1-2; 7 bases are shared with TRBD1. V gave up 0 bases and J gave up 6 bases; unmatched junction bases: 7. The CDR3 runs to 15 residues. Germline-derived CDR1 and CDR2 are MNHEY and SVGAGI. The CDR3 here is CASSYSTQGGNGYTF. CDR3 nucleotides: TGTGCCAGCAGTTACTCGACCCAGGGGGGGAATGGCTACACCTTC.

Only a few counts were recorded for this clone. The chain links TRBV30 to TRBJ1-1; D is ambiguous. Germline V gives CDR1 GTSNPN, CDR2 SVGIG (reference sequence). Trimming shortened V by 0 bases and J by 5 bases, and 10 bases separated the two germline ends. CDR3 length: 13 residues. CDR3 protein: CAWSVGGGTEAFF. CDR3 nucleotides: TGTGCCTGGAGTGTAGGCGGTGGGACTGAAGCTTTCTTT. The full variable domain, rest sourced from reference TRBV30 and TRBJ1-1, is SQTIHQWPATLVQPVGSPLSLECTVEGTSNPNLYWYRQAAGRGLQLLFYSVGIGQISSEVPQNLSASRPQDRQFILSSKKLLLSDSGFYLCAWSVGGGTEAFFGQGTRLTVV.